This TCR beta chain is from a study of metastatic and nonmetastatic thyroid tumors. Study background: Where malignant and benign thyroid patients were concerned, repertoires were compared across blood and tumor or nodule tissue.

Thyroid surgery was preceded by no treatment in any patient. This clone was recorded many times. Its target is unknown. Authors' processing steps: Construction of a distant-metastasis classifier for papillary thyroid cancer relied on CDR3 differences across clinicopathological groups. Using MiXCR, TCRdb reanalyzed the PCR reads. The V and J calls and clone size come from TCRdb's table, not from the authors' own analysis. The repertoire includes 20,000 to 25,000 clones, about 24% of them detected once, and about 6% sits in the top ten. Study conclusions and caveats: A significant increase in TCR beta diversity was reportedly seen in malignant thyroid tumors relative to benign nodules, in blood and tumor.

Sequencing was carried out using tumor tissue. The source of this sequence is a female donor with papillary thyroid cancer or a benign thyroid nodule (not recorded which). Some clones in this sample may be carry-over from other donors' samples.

The CDR3 region is CASSAWDRGQQKLFF. DNA for the CDR3: TGTGCCAGCAGCGCCTGGGACAGGGGGCAACAAAAACTGTTTTTT. The rearrangement joins TRBV11-2 to TRBJ1-4; 12 nucleotides match TRBD1. Germline assignment: CDR1 SGHAT and CDR2 FQNNGV. With V trimmed by 5 bases and J by 9 bases, 7 bases remained unmatched. The CDR3 has 15 amino acids.